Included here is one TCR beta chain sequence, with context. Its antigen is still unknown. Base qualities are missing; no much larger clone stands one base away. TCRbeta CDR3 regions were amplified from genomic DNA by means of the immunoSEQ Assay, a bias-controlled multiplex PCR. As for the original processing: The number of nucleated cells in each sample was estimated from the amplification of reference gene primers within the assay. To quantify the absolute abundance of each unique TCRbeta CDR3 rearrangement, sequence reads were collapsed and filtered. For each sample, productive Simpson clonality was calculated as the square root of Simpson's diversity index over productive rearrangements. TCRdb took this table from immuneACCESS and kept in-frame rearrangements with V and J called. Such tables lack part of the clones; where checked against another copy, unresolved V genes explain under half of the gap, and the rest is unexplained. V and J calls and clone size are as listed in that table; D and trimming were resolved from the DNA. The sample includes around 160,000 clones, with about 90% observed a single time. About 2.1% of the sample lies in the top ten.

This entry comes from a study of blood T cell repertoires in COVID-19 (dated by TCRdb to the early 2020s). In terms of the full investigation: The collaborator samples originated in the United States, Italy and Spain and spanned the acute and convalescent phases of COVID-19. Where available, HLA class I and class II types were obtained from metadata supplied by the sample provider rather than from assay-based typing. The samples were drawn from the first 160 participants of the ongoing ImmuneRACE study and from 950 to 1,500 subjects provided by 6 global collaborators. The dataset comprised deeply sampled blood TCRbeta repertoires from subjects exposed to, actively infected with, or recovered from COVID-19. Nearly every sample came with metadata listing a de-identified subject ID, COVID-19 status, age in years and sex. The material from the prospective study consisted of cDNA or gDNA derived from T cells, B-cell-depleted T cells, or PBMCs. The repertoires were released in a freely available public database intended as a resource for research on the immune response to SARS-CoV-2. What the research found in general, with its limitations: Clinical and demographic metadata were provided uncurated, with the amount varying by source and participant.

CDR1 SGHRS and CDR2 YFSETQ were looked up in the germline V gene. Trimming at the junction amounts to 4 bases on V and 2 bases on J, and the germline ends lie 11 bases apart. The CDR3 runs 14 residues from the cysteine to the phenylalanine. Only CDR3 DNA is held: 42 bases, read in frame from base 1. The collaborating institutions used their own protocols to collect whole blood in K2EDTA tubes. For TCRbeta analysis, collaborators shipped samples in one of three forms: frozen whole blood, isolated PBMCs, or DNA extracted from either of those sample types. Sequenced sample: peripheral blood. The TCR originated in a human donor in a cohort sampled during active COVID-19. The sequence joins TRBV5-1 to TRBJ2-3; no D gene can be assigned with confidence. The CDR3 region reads CASSLSPVTDTQYF. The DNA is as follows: TGCGCCAGCAGCCTAAGCCCGGTCACAGATACGCAGTATTTT. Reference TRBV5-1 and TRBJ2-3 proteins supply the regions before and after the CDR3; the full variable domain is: KAGVTQTPRYLIKTRGQQVTLSCSPISGHRSVSWYQQTPGQGLQFLFEYFSETQRNKGNFPGRFSGRQFSNSRSEMNVSTLELGDSALYLCASSLSPVTDTQYFGPGTRLTVL.